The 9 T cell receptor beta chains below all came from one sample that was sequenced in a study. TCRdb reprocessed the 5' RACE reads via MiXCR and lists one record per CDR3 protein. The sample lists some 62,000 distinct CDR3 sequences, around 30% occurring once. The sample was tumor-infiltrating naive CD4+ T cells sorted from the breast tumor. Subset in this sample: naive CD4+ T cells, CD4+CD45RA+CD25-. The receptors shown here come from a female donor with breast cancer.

Here the CDR3 DNA reads TGCGCCAGCCAGCAGGCGAGCTCCTACGAGCAGTACTTC. Encoded protein: CASQQASSYEQYF. V and J are TRBV5-1 and TRBJ2-7, with D unresolved. The CDR3 contains 13 residues. The ends were cut back, 7 bases at V and 0 bases at J, with 11 bases in the middle. The germline V gene encodes CDR1 SGHRS and CDR2 YFSETQ.

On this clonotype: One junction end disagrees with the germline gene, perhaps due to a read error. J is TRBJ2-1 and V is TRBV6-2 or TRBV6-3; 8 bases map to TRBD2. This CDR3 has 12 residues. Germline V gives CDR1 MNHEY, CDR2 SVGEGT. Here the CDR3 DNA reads TGTGCCAGCAGTCCTAGCGGGTTGGAGCAGCTCTTC. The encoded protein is CASSPSGLEQLF.

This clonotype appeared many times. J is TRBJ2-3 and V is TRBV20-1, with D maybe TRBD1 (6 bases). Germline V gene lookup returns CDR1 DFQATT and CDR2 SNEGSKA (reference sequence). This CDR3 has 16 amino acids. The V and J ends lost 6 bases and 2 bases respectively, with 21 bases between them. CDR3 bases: TGCAGTGCCAGTAGCCGGGACAATTGGCACACAGATACGCAGTATTTT. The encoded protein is CSASSRDNWHTDTQYF.

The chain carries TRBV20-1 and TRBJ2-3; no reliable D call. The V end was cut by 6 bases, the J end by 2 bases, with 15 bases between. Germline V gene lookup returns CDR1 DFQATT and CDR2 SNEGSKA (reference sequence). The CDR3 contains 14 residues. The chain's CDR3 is CSAGPSAFTDTQYF. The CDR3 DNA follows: TGCAGTGCCGGGCCCTCAGCCTTCACAGATACGCAGTATTTT.

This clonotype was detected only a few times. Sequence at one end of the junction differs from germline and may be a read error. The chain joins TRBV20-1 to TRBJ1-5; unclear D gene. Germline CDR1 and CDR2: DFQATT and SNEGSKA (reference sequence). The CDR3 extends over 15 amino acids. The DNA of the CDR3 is TGCAGTACTAGAATCCGGGGTAGGGGCAATCAGCCCCAGCATTTT. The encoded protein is CSTRIRGRGNQPQHF.

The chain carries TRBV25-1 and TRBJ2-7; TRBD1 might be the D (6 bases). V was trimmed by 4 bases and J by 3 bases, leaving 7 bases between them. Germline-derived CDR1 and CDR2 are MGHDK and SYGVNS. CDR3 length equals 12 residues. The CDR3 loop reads CASSGGGYEQYF. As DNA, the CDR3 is TGTGCCAGCAGTGGAGGGGGCTACGAGCAGTACTTC.

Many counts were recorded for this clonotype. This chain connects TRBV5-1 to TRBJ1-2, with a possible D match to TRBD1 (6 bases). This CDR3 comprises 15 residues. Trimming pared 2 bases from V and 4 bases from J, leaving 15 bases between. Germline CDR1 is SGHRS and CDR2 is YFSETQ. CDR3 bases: TGCGCCAGCAGCTTAGATGATGGACAGTCCTATGGCTACACCTTC. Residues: CASSLDDGQSYGYTF.

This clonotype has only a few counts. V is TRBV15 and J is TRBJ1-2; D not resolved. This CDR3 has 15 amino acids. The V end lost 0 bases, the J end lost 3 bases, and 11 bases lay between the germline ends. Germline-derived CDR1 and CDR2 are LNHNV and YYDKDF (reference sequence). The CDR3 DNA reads TGTGCCACCAGCAGAGATCGGGAAGGTTACTATGGCTACACCTTC. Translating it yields CATSRDREGYYGYTF.

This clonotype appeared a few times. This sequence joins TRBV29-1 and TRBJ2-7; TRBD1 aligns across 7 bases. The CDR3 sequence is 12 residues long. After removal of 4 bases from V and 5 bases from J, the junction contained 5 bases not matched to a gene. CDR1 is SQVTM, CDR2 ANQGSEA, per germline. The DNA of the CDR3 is TGCAGCGTTGGGACAGGAGAGCACGAGCAGTACTTC. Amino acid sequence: CSVGTGEHEQYF.